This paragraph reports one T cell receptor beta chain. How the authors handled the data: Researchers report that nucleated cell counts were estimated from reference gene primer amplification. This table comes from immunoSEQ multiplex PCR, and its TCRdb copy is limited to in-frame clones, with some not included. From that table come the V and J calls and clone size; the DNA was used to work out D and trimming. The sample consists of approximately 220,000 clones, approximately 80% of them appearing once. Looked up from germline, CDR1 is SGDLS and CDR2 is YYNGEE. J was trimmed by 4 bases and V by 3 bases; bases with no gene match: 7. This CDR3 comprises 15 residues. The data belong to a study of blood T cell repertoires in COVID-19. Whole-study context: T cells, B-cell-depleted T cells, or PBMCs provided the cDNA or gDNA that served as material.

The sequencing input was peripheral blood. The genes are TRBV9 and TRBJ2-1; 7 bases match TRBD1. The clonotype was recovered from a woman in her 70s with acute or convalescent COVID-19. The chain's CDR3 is CASSAGQALYNEQFF. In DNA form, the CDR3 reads TGTGCCAGCAGCGCCGGACAGGCCTTATACAATGAGCAGTTCTTC.